This T cell receptor (beta chain) was sequenced in a study of shared clonotypes between healthy human individuals (dated by TCRdb to about 2020). In the study overall: A few men and a couple of women, aged 18 to 49 years, made up the cohort. Per donor, three plates each were used for CD4 naive and CD4 memory, two for CD8 naive, and one for CD8 memory. Blood TCR repertoires of several healthy adults were deeply sequenced to estimate repertoire size and the extent of clonotype sharing between individuals. Different laboratories and diverse techniques were used to prepare libraries and sequence TCR repertoires, to increase sequencing depth and limit assay-specific biases. Each donor's leukapheresis produced roughly between roughly 0.9 and 9 billion PBMCs.

As regards this clone: Its binding antigen is unknown. No base quality values were provided; no much bigger clone lies one nucleotide off.

CD8 naive samples consisted of CD45RO-negative cells that were positively selected for CCR7, yielding a CD45RA+CCR7+ population without TemRA cells. The donors were healthy, HIV-negative adults who had no recently reported acute infections or vaccinations. All donors were Caucasian adults living in Nashville, Tennessee, USA. After blood collection by leukapheresis, PBMCs were isolated using Ficoll-Histopaque density gradient centrifugation and then cryopreserved in the vapor phase of liquid nitrogen. Purity and quantity of every magnetically sorted T cell population were checked by analytical flow cytometry. Genomic DNA was isolated from every sorted fraction and measured by UV absorbance on a Nanodrop 2000c. TCR CDR3 regions were amplified from genomic DNA by multiplex PCR using the deep immunoSEQ assay. Extracted genomic DNA from each cell subset was spread evenly across all wells of several immunoSEQ 96-well plates, with each plate serving as a replicate. For sorted subsets, 200 to 250 ng genomic DNA, equal to about 30,000 T cell genomes, was loaded into each replicate PCR. The purified libraries were quantified using a Qubit 3.0 fluorometer, sized with a Bioanalyzer 2100, and then quantified again using the KAPA Library Quantification kit. A separate single-read 150-cycle Illumina NextSeq 550 flow cell was used to sequence each immunoSEQ 96-well plate. Turning to the authors' computational methods: Because only junctional sequences without quality scores were contained in the immunoSEQ output, filtering matching that applied to full-length reads could not be performed. To assign V/J genes and CDR3, sequences were annotated against IMGT germline references using PyIR, a Python wrapper for IgBLAST v1.9. Reads with weak V/J assignments (E-value above 1e-6), missing CDR3, stop codons, out-of-frame junctions, or ambiguous translated residues were removed. V3J clonotypes were defined by identical inferred V gene, J gene, and CDR3 amino acid sequence. Percentage overlap between repertoires was calculated by dividing the number of shared unique clonotypes by the size of the smaller repertoire. Repertoire richness was assessed with RTK rarefaction, the Chao1 estimator, and Recon v2.1 estimates of unobserved clonotypes. Generation probabilities for all TCRbeta clonotypes obtained by the gDNA method from a handful of donors were computed using OLGA. TCRdb took over this immuneACCESS table, retaining in-frame rearrangements with V and J assigned. Such tables are incomplete; in checked studies, under half of the missing clones stem from an unresolved V gene, and the remainder is unexplained. That table gives V, J and clone size, and the DNA gave D and trimming. The sample includes hundreds of thousands of clones, with roughly 95% observed a single time. The top ten constitute less than 0.13% of the sample.

From cysteine to phenylalanine, the CDR3 is 15 amino acids long. Only the CDR3 DNA is retained, 45 bases long and in frame from the first base. Trimming takes 3 bases from V and 1 base from J, and the germline ends sit 10 bases apart. Per the germline V gene, MDHEN is the CDR1 and SYDVKM is the CDR2. Paper-wide results and their limitations: Incomplete sequencing was indicated by rarefaction of sorted-subset datasets, despite the large sequencing depth. Clonotypes shared by all four sorted-subset donors showed higher generation probabilities than non-shared clonotypes. Only blood was sampled, and tissue TCR repertoires likely differ from those in blood. Pairwise subsampling indicated that sequencing depth was expected to affect the degree of clonotype sharing among donors. The small number of donors limited the genetic and exposure-history diversity represented. When a handful of donors were compared, the shared fraction of clonotypes was about 5% for naive CD4, 3.5% to 4% for naive CD8, 2% to 2.5% for memory CD4, and roughly 0.4% for memory CD8. Naive subsets generally had larger estimated clonotype richness than memory subsets did.

Input material: naive CD8+ T cells sorted from blood. The cell subset or site label on this specimen signifies: CD45RA+CCR7+. The rearrangement joined TRBV28 to TRBJ2-1, with the D gene not clear enough to name. The sequence derives from a young woman in good health. The CDR3 amino acid sequence is: CASSFPSVSYNEQFF. The bases read TGTGCCAGCAGTTTTCCCAGCGTTTCCTACAATGAGCAGTTCTTC.